A single sample is the source of the 27 T cell receptor beta chains below, sequenced in a study of blood T cells in healthy people across ages (dated by TCRdb to between 2015 and 2016). Library method: 5' RACE. Sequenced on an Illumina HiSeq 2500. The second PCR ran for about 6 to 12 cycles and used a J-beta primer mix along with a sample-barcoded 5' primer. The public reads were reprocessed in TCRdb via fastp at Q25 and MiXCR, keeping in-frame beta chains. Rows are unified per CDR3 protein, each entry keeping the most common DNA and genes. The sample yields more than 750,000 distinct CDR3 sequences; almost 30% were counted once. The top ten constitute roughly 10% of the sample. The same sample was also studied in work on T cells of mothers and their children.

Sequenced: blood. These receptors all stem from a woman in her forties in good health.

CDR3 coding DNA: TGTGCCAGCAGCTTAGCAGGGGAGAGGACCCAGCATTTT. Encoded protein: CASSLAGERTQHF. The rearrangement links TRBV7-9 to TRBJ1-5; the D gene is possibly TRBD1 (5 bases). The CDR3 runs 13 residues. Between the trimmed V and J ends, which lost 0 bases and 11 bases, there was a span of 11 bases. The germline V gene has CDR1 SEHNR and CDR2 FQNEAQ (reference sequence).

This clonotype has only a few counts. The chain combines TRBV19 with TRBJ2-1; D is perhaps TRBD1 or TRBD2 (5 bases each). Germline V lookup: CDR1 LNHDA, CDR2 SQIVND (reference sequence). CDR3 length: 17 residues. Trimming left V 4 bases short and J 2 bases short, with 18 bases between. The CDR3 coding sequence is TGTGCCAGTAGTAAAGCCGGGGCGCGAAGCGCCTACAATGAGCAGTTCTTC. Amino acids: CASSKAGARSAYNEQFF.

This clonotype was seen more than once but under ten times. A clone one base away is much larger, so this may be a read error. This chain connects TRBV11-2 to TRBJ2-1, with TRBD1 matching 7 bases. V lost 5 bases to trimming and J lost 13 bases; unmatched junction nucleotides: 11. Per germline, CDR1 SGHAT and CDR2 FQNNGV. The CDR3 is 13 residues long. The CDR3: CASSGQVGETQFF. In DNA, the CDR3 is TGTGCCAGCAGCGGACAGGTCGGGGAGACCCAGTTCTTC.

To note about this clonotype: This may stem from a read error, because a much larger clone lies one nucleotide away. V usage is TRBV5-1 and J usage is TRBJ2-3; D not resolved. Germline-derived CDR1 and CDR2 are SGHRS and YFSETQ. V shed 0 bases and J shed 5 bases, with 13 bases lying between them. The CDR3 has 15 residues. The CDR3, as DNA: TGCGCCAGCAGCTTGGGGTCCGTTGTCCAAGATACGCAGTATTTT. The encoded protein is CASSLGSVVQDTQYF.

This clonotype appeared a few times. A read error is possible here, since a much larger clone lies one base away. The chain links TRBV5-1 to TRBJ1-6; D is undetermined. This CDR3 has 15 amino acids. Per germline, CDR1 SGHRS and CDR2 YFSETQ. This CDR3 is CASRSGLHGNSPPHF. In DNA, the CDR3 is TGCGCCAGCAGGTCTGGGCTTCACGGGAATTCACCCCCCCACTTT.

The sample holds many counts of this clonotype. The chain combines TRBV7-9 with TRBJ2-1; D ambiguous. The CDR3 loop spans 15 amino acids. The ends were cut back, 6 bases at V and 4 bases at J, with 16 bases in the middle. Germline-derived CDR1 and CDR2 are SEHNR and FQNEAQ (reference sequence). The CDR3 bases are TGTGCCAGCAGTTCAGAGGCTCTGGGTTACAATGAGCAGTTCTTC. Residues: CASSSEALGYNEQFF.

This chain uses TRBV20-1 with TRBJ1-5, with D possibly being TRBD1 (5 bases). The CDR3 totals 15 residues. Trimming shortened V by 0 bases and J by 9 bases, and 18 bases separated the two germline ends. From germline, CDR1 is DFQATT and CDR2 SNEGSKA (reference sequence). In DNA, the CDR3 is TGCAGTGCTAGAGATGGTCAGGGTTTCGTGGGGCCCCAGCATTTT. It encodes CSARDGQGFVGPQHF.

Of note for this clonotype: With a much larger clone just one base away, this may be a read error. The V gene is TRBV20-1, the J gene TRBJ2-7; a weak D match, TRBD2 (5 bases). The CDR3 covers 13 residues. Germline-derived CDR1 and CDR2 are DFQATT and SNEGSKA (reference sequence). The CDR3 here is CSLSRRRNNERYF. CDR3 DNA sequence: TGCAGTTTAAGCCGACGGAGGAACAATGAGCGGTACTTC.

This clonotype showed up many times. The chain joins TRBV7-2 to TRBJ2-7, with TRBD1 identical over 8 bases. V trimming: 1 base; J trimming: 3 bases; junction bases outside the gene matches: 14. The CDR3 loop spans 18 amino acids. The germline CDR1 and CDR2 sequences are SGHTA and FQGNSA. This chain's CDR3 is CASSLDRPGGAEFYEQYF. In nucleotides, the CDR3 is TGTGCCAGCAGCTTAGATCGGCCAGGGGGCGCGGAATTCTACGAGCAGTACTTC.

In this sample, this clonotype turned up many times. CDR3 DNA sequence: TGTGCCAGCAGCTTAGACCGCGCGGGGGAGAACTACAATGAGCAGTTCTTC. As protein: CASSLDRAGENYNEQFF. The chain couples TRBV7-8 to TRBJ2-1, with 7 bases aligning to TRBD2. CDR1 and CDR2 (germline): SGHVS, FQNEAQ. With V trimmed by 1 base and J by 3 bases, 9 bases remained unmatched. The length of the CDR3 is 17 residues. The complete variable domain, with remaining parts taken from reference TRBV7-8 and TRBJ2-1, reads GAGVSQSPRYKVAKRGQDVALRCDPISGHVSLFWYQQALGQGPEFLTYFQNEAQLDKSGLPSDRFFAERPEGSVSTLKIQRTQQEDSAVYLCASSLDRAGENYNEQFFGPGTRLTVL.

This clonotype was seen many times. This chain uses TRBV4-1 with TRBJ1-1, with 8 bases fitting TRBD1. CDR1 MGHRA and CDR2 YSYEKL come from the germline V gene. The CDR3 spans 17 residues. Trimming took 1 base from V and 6 from J; bases not matched to a gene: 13. CDR3 sequence reads: CASSQAPGQDVDSEAFF. DNA for the CDR3: TGCGCCAGCAGCCAAGCTCCGGGACAGGACGTAGACTCTGAAGCTTTCTTT.

This clonotype was seen repeatedly, ten times or more. This rearrangement joins TRBV6-2 or TRBV6-3 to TRBJ2-7, with 9 bases matching TRBD1. This CDR3 has 16 amino acids. Germline V gene sequence: CDR1 MNHEY, CDR2 SVGEGT. The trim removed 8 bases at V and 5 bases at J, leaving 16 bases unmatched. The CDR3 DNA is TGTGCCAGCCACCGGGACAGGGATAAATTCGACGACGAGCAGTACTTC. Its protein product is CASHRDRDKFDDEQYF.

This rearrangement joins TRBV4-1 to TRBJ2-3; D perhaps matches TRBD1 (6 bases). This CDR3 comprises 15 residues. Germline values: CDR1 MGHRA, CDR2 YSYEKL. Trimming shortened V by 1 base and J by 0 bases, and 8 bases separated the two germline ends. The CDR3 sequence: CASSQVGGSTDTQYF. The CDR3 bases are TGCGCCAGCAGCCAAGTAGGGGGTAGCACAGATACGCAGTATTTT.

Regarding this clonotype: This CDR3 fails to terminate in the conserved phenylalanine or tryptophan, so it likely reflects a read error. V gene TRBV4-1 combines with J gene TRBJ2-3, with D uncertain. The CDR3 covers 16 residues. Germline assignment: CDR1 MGHRA and CDR2 YSYEKL. V was trimmed by 4 bases and J by 0 bases, leaving 14 bases between them. The CDR3 nucleotides read TGCGCCAGCAGCCCATCCCGGAGCGCCAGCACAGATACGCAGTATTTA. As protein: CASSPSRSASTDTQYL.

Ten or more counts support this clonotype. The chain recombines TRBV11-2 with TRBJ1-2, with D perhaps matching TRBD1 (6 bases). The CDR3 length is 12 residues. From germline, CDR1 is SGHAT and CDR2 FQNNGV. V lost 4 bases and J lost 8, with 11 bases in between. Here the CDR3 DNA reads TGTGCCAGCAGCTCCTGGACAGCCGGCTACACCTTC. It yields the protein CASSSWTAGYTF.

The chain employs TRBV24-1 and TRBJ2-1; 9 bases are shared with TRBD1. The CDR3 length is 16 residues. Trimming at V came to 3 bases and at J to 3 bases, leaving 5 bases not matched to a gene. Looked up from germline, CDR1 is KGHDR and CDR2 is SFDVKD. The CDR3 sequence is CATSDPTGGYYNEQFF. In DNA, the CDR3 is TGTGCCACCAGTGATCCTACAGGGGGCTACTACAATGAGCAGTTCTTC.

This rearrangement joins TRBV7-8 to TRBJ1-3; TRBD1 matches at 9 bases. The CDR3 totals 18 residues. Germline loops: CDR1 SGHVS, CDR2 FQNEAQ. The trim removed 5 bases at V and 0 bases at J, leaving 11 bases unmatched. In nucleotides, the CDR3 is TGTGCCAGCAGCCCCCGAACCGGGACAGGGCTCTCTGGAAACACCATATATTTT. This translates into CASSPRTGTGLSGNTIYF.

In its sample, this clonotype was seen a few times. The chain carries TRBV20-1 and TRBJ2-7; 11 nucleotides match TRBD2. Germline V gene data show CDR1 as DFQATT and CDR2 as SNEGSKA (reference sequence). Trimming cost V 3 bases and J 4 bases; bases outside gene matches: 8. The CDR3 extends over 15 amino acids. CDR3 sequence (DNA): TGCAGTGCTAGGGGAACTAGCGGGAGTGATTACGAGCAGTACTTC. It codes for CSARGTSGSDYEQYF.

This clonotype was recorded a few times. The rearrangement links TRBV7-2 to TRBJ2-1; possible D gene TRBD2, 6 bases. The CDR3 loop spans 15 amino acids. CDR1 SGHTA and CDR2 FQGNSA come from the germline V gene. V shed 2 bases and J shed 4 bases, with 12 bases lying between them. The CDR3 DNA sequence: TGTGCCAGCAGCTTAAATGTAGCGGATTACAATGAGCAGTTCTTC. Its translation: CASSLNVADYNEQFF.

This clonotype appeared a single time. V usage is TRBV5-1 and J usage is TRBJ2-1, with a weak D call TRBD2 (7 bases). Germline-derived CDR1 and CDR2 are SGHRS and YFSETQ. Trimming stripped 3 bases from V and 7 bases from J, with 17 bases between. This CDR3 contains 15 residues. The CDR3 is CASSSGGGPGNEQFF. The CDR3, as DNA: TGCGCCAGCAGCTCAGGCGGGGGCCCCGGGAATGAGCAGTTCTTC.

Comments on this clonotype: A much larger clone differs from this one at a single base, so this may be a read error. The J gene is TRBJ2-1, the V gene TRBV7-3; D call uncertain. The DNA end favors TRBJ2-7, so the J call may be wrong. This CDR3 region has 15 residues. Per germline, CDR1 SGHTA and CDR2 FQGTGA. The CDR3 DNA sequence: TGTGCCAGCAGCTTAACTGGGGTTTCCTACAATGAGCAGTACTTC. It translates to CASSLTGVSYNEQYF.

This clonotype has a count of ten or more. The rearrangement links TRBV6-6 to TRBJ2-3, with 7 positions matching TRBD1. The CDR3 consists of 16 residues. The V gene end was trimmed by 5 bases and the J gene end by 2 bases; junction bases not matched to a gene: 10. Germline lookup yields CDR1 MNHNY and CDR2 SVGAGI (reference sequence). CDR3 residues: CASSSHPGQHTDTQYF. CDR3 coding DNA: TGTGCCAGCAGTAGCCATCCGGGACAGCACACAGATACGCAGTATTTT.

This clonotype occurred a few times. V gene TRBV30 combines with J gene TRBJ1-2; D is ambiguous. CDR1 is GTSNPN, CDR2 SVGIG, per germline (reference sequence). The CDR3 contains 13 residues. V lost 0 bases to trimming and J lost 6 bases, with 11 bases between them. CDR3 nucleotides: TGTGCCTGGAGTGTCCAGACCACCCATGGCTACACCTTC. Translation: CAWSVQTTHGYTF.

The count of this clonotype is one. The V gene is TRBV6-6, the J gene TRBJ1-5, with 8 bases fitting TRBD1. The J segment lost 1 base and the V segment lost 6 bases, leaving 8 bases of the junction unmatched. This CDR3 contains 16 residues. In germline, CDR1 is MNHNY, CDR2 SVGAGI (reference sequence). This chain's CDR3 is CASSQGQGRSNQPQHF. CDR3 nucleotides: TGTGCCAGCAGCCAAGGACAGGGACGCAGCAATCAGCCCCAGCATTTT.

A remark on this clonotype: No conserved phenylalanine or tryptophan ends this CDR3, so it is likely a read error. The V call is TRBV3-1, the J call TRBJ2-3; D might be TRBD1 (5 bases). V gave up 2 bases and J gave up 0 bases, with 6 bases separating them. Germline values: CDR1 LGHDT, CDR2 YNNKEL (reference sequence). This CDR3 comprises 14 residues. CDR3 loop: CASSQTGSTDTQYC. The CDR3, as DNA: TGTGCCAGCAGCCAAACAGGTAGCACAGATACGCAGTATTGT.

The chain links TRBV18 to TRBJ2-1; no clear D. Trimming cost V 4 bases and J 5 bases, with 9 bases left between them. Germline loops: CDR1 KGHSH, CDR2 LQKENI. The CDR3 sequence is 13 residues long. The CDR3 DNA is TGTGCCAGCTCACGGAACTACAACAATGAGCAGTTCTTC. Protein product: CASSRNYNNEQFF.

The chain links TRBV4-1 to TRBJ1-2; D uncertain. The CDR3 is made up of 15 amino acids. Trimming pared 1 base from V and 3 bases from J, leaving 12 bases between. Germline loops: CDR1 MGHRA, CDR2 YSYEKL. CDR3 residues: CASSQGRQVYYGYTF. The CDR3 nucleotides are TGCGCCAGCAGCCAAGGGCGGCAGGTGTACTATGGCTACACCTTC.